This TCR beta chain stems from a study of naive and memory T cell subsets. The beta constant-region primer was an equimolar mix of two oligonucleotides covering TRBC1 and TRBC2. Each CDR3 protein gets one entry after TCRdb re-called the UMI-ligation and nested PCR reads with MiXCR. This table holds about 90,000 distinct CDR3 sequences, around 6.5% found once. With 5 bases clipped from V and 8 bases from J, the junction kept 9 bases outside the gene matches. The CDR3 covers 15 residues. From germline, CDR1 is SGHTA and CDR2 FQGTGA. Specimen: central memory CD4+ T cells from blood. The chain has TRBV7-3 and TRBJ2-1; 10 nucleotides align to TRBD1. The receptor's source is a human donor in good health. The CDR3 spells CASSLLGQGRDEQFF. In DNA, the CDR3 is TGTGCCAGCAGCCTTCTGGGACAGGGGAGGGATGAGCAGTTCTTC.